The source of this TCR beta chain is a study of blood T cell repertoires in COVID-19. About the study: Samples representing acute and convalescent COVID-19 were sourced from the United States, Italy and Spain. From T cells, B-cell-depleted T cells, or PBMCs came the material, which was cDNA or gDNA.

Looked up from germline, CDR1 is SGHTA and CDR2 is FQGNSA. The CDR3 runs 15 residues. The V segment lost 5 bases and the J segment 4 bases; nucleotides outside the gene matches: 10. The study drew participants aged about 18 to 89 years from approximately 23 US areas. Cohorts were determined from participant-reported clinical history. Assay: immunoSEQ multiplex PCR; the TCRdb copy retains only in-frame clones and omits some. The data show around 130,000 clones, about 83% seen once. This TCR derives from a woman between 50 and 59 years old with acute COVID-19. The rearrangement uses TRBV7-2 and TRBJ2-7, with TRBD1 matching over 8 bases. The sequenced sample was PBMCs or T cells enriched from blood (not recorded which). CDR3 DNA sequence: TGTGCCAGCAGCACCCGGACAGGGATGGGATACGAGCAGTACTTC. This sequence encodes CASSTRTGMGYEQYF.